A single sample is the source of the 21 T cell receptor beta chains below, sequenced in a study of blood T cells in healthy people across ages. Alongside a J-beta primer mix, a sample-barcoded 5' primer served in a second PCR lasting about 7 to 12 cycles. TCRdb re-called the 5' RACE reads with MiXCR, one entry per CDR3 protein. Among about 930,000 distinct CDR3 sequences listed, 29% were seen once. These same records also appear under a second study, on T cells of mothers and their children.

The sample consisted of blood. The receptors were gathered from a woman aged 40-49 years in good health.

As concerns this clonotype: Just one base apart from a much larger clone, this may be a read error. This chain connects TRBV12-3 or TRBV12-4 to TRBJ1-5, with D possibly matching TRBD1 (5 bases). There are 18 residues in the CDR3. The V and J ends lost 2 bases and 0 bases respectively, with 17 bases between them. This CDR3 reads CASSLSGPGSNSNQPQHF. DNA of the CDR3: TGTGCCAGCAGTTTATCAGGGCCGGGGTCTAATAGCAATCAGCCCCAGCATTTT.

This clonotype was seen at least ten times. The chain couples TRBV5-1 to TRBJ2-5; 11 nucleotides align to TRBD2. The CDR3 is 14 amino acids. Germline V gene sequence: CDR1 SGHRS, CDR2 YFSETQ. Trimming removed 4 bases from V and 2 bases from J; junction bases left unmatched: 1. The CDR3 loop reads CASSRLAGQETQYF. The CDR3 bases are TGCGCCAGCAGCCGACTAGCGGGACAAGAGACCCAGTACTTC.

This chain's CDR3 is CASSPALARLEQYF. DNA for the CDR3: TGTGCCAGCTCACCCGCCCTCGCAAGGCTCGAGCAGTACTTC. This sequence joins TRBV18 and TRBJ2-5; D not certain. TRBJ2-7 explains the end of the DNA better; the J call may be wrong. Germline CDR1 reads KGHSH; CDR2 reads LQKENI. The CDR3 length is 14 residues.

This clonotype was observed at least ten times. The gene calls are TRBV2 and TRBJ1-2, with D hard to call. Germline V lookup: CDR1 SNHLY, CDR2 FYNNEI. The CDR3 is made up of 14 amino acids. V was pared by 6 bases and J by 8 bases, with 19 bases between. The CDR3, as DNA: TGTGCCAGCAGCGCTCGGGCCAGCTCAGACGGCTACACCTTC. Translating gives CASSARASSDGYTF.

Notes on this clonotype: Because it lacks the conserved phenylalanine or tryptophan at the end, this CDR3 is likely a read error. This chain joins TRBV20-1 and TRBJ1-2; the match to TRBD1 covers 9 bases. There are 13 residues in the CDR3. Trimming cost V 0 bases and J 6 bases; bases outside gene matches: 2. Germline CDR1 and CDR2: DFQATT and SNEGSKA (reference sequence). As DNA, the CDR3 is TGCAGTGCTAGAGATAACAGGGGGCATGGCTACACCGTC. It is translated as CSARDNRGHGYTV.

This clonotype was seen more than once but under ten times. The chain has TRBV5-1 and TRBJ1-1, with 7 bases fitting TRBD1. Per the germline V gene, CDR1 is SGHRS and CDR2 is YFSETQ. The CDR3 sequence is 15 residues long. After removal of 1 base from V and 0 bases from J, the junction contained 3 bases not matched to a gene. Here the CDR3 DNA reads TGCGCCAGCAGCTTGCGACAGGGACTGAACACTGAAGCTTTCTTT. Amino acids: CASSLRQGLNTEAFF.

As concerns this clonotype: A read error may be the cause here, since a much bigger clone is one base away. J is TRBJ2-7 and V is TRBV12-3 or TRBV12-4, with D uncertain. V lost 2 bases and J 3 bases, leaving 8 bases between the germline ends. The CDR3 runs to 13 residues. The CDR3 loop reads CASSLNGDYEQYF. The CDR3 DNA reads as TGTGCCAGCAGTTTAAACGGAGACTACGAGCAGTACTTC.

The chain employs TRBV28 and TRBJ1-4; tentative D call: TRBD1 (6 bases). The length of the CDR3 is 13 residues. Germline V gene data show CDR1 as MDHEN and CDR2 as SYDVKM. The ends were cut back, 7 bases at V and 7 bases at J, with 13 bases in the middle. Here the CDR3 reads CASKSGTFEKLFF. CDR3 DNA: TGTGCCAGCAAATCCGGGACATTTGAAAAACTGTTTTTT.

Only a few counts were recorded for this clonotype. The chain is built from TRBV7-9 and TRBJ2-7; D gene unclear. The germline V and J ends were trimmed by 5 bases and 0 bases, with 17 bases remaining between them. This CDR3 comprises 16 residues. Germline V CDR1 and CDR2: SEHNR, FQNEAQ (reference sequence). CDR3 sequence (DNA): TGTGCCAGCAGCGTCGTGGGGAAAGGAAGCTCCTACGAGCAGTACTTC. Its protein is CASSVVGKGSSYEQYF.

The sample holds a few counts of this clonotype. The chain uses TRBV19 and TRBJ2-1; 12 nucleotides line up with TRBD2. The V gene end was trimmed by 4 bases and the J gene end by 1 base; junction bases not matched to a gene: 2. Germline CDR1 reads LNHDA; CDR2 reads SQIVND (reference sequence). This CDR3 has 16 amino acids. CDR3 amino acids: CASSKTSGGSYNEQFF. The CDR3 region has the DNA TGTGCCAGTAGTAAAACTAGCGGGGGGTCCTACAATGAGCAGTTCTTC.

Only a few counts were recorded for this clonotype. The rearrangement joins TRBV29-1 to TRBJ2-7; D possibly matches TRBD1 or TRBD2 (6 bases each). V dropped 6 bases and J dropped 0 bases, with 18 bases sitting between them. Germline CDR1 and CDR2: SQVTM and ANQGSEA. The CDR3 contains 15 residues. CDR3 bases: TGCAGCGTCGAGCGCGGGGACATGGACTCCTACGAGCAGTACTTC. It translates to CSVERGDMDSYEQYF.

This clonotype was seen many times. The rearrangement joins TRBV28 to TRBJ1-6; D remains unclear. The CDR3 contains 14 residues. CDR1 and CDR2 (germline): MDHEN, SYDVKM. V gave up 7 bases and J gave up 9 bases, with 16 bases separating them. The CDR3 sequence: CASIYSLEGSPLHF. The CDR3 DNA reads as TGTGCCAGCATTTACAGCCTCGAGGGTTCACCCCTCCACTTT.

This clonotype has at least ten counts. This chain connects TRBV7-2 to TRBJ2-4; 9 bases agree with TRBD1. The CDR3 totals 15 residues. J was trimmed by 9 bases and V by 5 bases; bases with no gene match: 11. Germline loops: CDR1 SGHTA, CDR2 FQGNSA. The CDR3 region has the DNA TGTGCCAGCAGCGGTGCACAGGGGGCTAAAGGCATTCAGTACTTC. Protein sequence: CASSGAQGAKGIQYF. The full variable domain, with the rest looked up from reference TRBV7-2 and TRBJ2-4, is GAGVSQSPSNKVTEKGKDVELRCDPISGHTALYWYRQSLGQGLEFLIYFQGNSAPDKSGLPSDRFSAERTGGSVSTLTIQRTQQEDSAVYLCASSGAQGAKGIQYFGAGTRLSVL.

As to this clonotype: The junction differs from germline at one of its ends, possibly a read error. For the CDR3, the DNA is TGTGCCGGCAGTTTCGGACAGGCCCCCTACGAGCAGTACTTC. Its translation: CAGSFGQAPYEQYF. This chain uses TRBV28 with TRBJ2-7, with 7 bases that match TRBD1. The CDR3 covers 14 residues. Germline CDR1 is MDHEN and CDR2 is SYDVKM.

This clonotype was counted a few times. The V and J genes are TRBV6-1 and TRBJ1-1; no definite D call. The CDR3 is 15 residues long. Trimming shortened V by 0 bases and J by 2 bases, and 10 bases separated the two germline ends. Germline V gene sequence: CDR1 MNHNS, CDR2 SASEGT. Written as DNA, the CDR3 is TGTGCCAGCAGTGAAGCAGGGTGGGCCAACACTGAAGCTTTCTTT. Residues: CASSEAGWANTEAFF.

This clonotype has a handful of counts. V is TRBV18 and J is TRBJ1-5; D ambiguous. CDR3 length: 14 amino acids. Germline loops: CDR1 KGHSH, CDR2 LQKENI. The V end lost 1 base, the J end lost 0 bases, and 4 bases lay between the germline ends. The CDR3 is CASSPRHSNQPQHF. Written as DNA, the CDR3 is TGTGCCAGCTCACCACGCCATAGCAATCAGCCCCAGCATTTT.

About this clonotype itself: Germline and junction disagree at one end, which may indicate a read error. This rearrangement joins TRBV25-1 to TRBJ1-6, with D tentatively TRBD1 (5 bases). This CDR3 is 15 amino acids long. In germline, CDR1 is MGHDK, CDR2 SYGVNS. CDR3 sequence: CASNESGTWYSPLHF. The CDR3 DNA reads as TGTGCCAGCAATGAATCCGGGACCTGGTATTCACCCCTCCACTTT. The full variable domain, in which reference TRBV25-1 and TRBJ1-6 provide the parts outside the CDR3, is EADIYQTPRYLVIGTGKKITLECSQTMGHDKMYWYQQDPGMELHLIHYSYGVNSTEKGDLSSESTVSRIRTEHFPLTLESARPSHTSQYLCASNESGTWYSPLHFGNGTRLTVT.

This clonotype came up many times. The chain is built from TRBV20-1 and TRBJ2-7, with 8 nucleotides matching TRBD1. The CDR3 is 15 residues long. J lost 7 bases, V lost 0 bases, and 11 bases had no gene match. Germline V gives CDR1 DFQATT, CDR2 SNEGSKA (reference sequence). CDR3 amino acids: CSARDPGTGTQEQYF. For the CDR3, the DNA is TGCAGTGCTAGAGATCCCGGGACAGGAACCCAGGAGCAGTACTTC.

This clonotype was detected a few times. The chain joins TRBV2 to TRBJ2-3; TRBD2 matches at 7 bases. V was pared by 6 bases and J by 2 bases, with 14 bases of the junction left unmatched. This CDR3 region has 17 residues. Looked up from germline, CDR1 is SNHLY and CDR2 is FYNNEI. This chain's CDR3 is CASRDPWERDLTDTQYF. In DNA, the CDR3 is TGTGCCAGCAGGGACCCCTGGGAGCGGGACCTCACAGATACGCAGTATTTT. Full variable domain (remainder filled in from reference TRBV2 and TRBJ2-3): EPEVTQTPSHQVTQMGQEVILRCVPISNHLYFYWYRQILGQKVEFLVSFYNNEISEKSEIFDDQFSVERPDGSNFTLKIRSTKLEDSAMYFCASRDPWERDLTDTQYFGPGTRLTVL.

This clonotype has a handful of counts. V is TRBV2 and J is TRBJ2-4; D tentatively reads TRBD1 or TRBD2 (5 bases each). V shed 8 bases and J shed 6 bases, with 17 bases lying between them. CDR3 length equals 14 residues. Germline V lookup: CDR1 SNHLY, CDR2 FYNNEI. The CDR3 DNA follows: TGTGCCAGCGGGCGTAGGGACCGAGCAAACATTCAGTACTTC. Amino acids: CASGRRDRANIQYF.

This clonotype appeared a few times. V gene TRBV7-2 combines with J gene TRBJ2-1; 13 bases are a match to TRBD2. Germline V CDR1 and CDR2: SGHTA, FQGNSA. Trimming at V came to 5 bases and at J to 10 bases, leaving 11 bases not matched to a gene. This CDR3 is built from 16 residues. In nucleotides, the CDR3 is TGTGCCAGCAGCCCCGGACTAGCGGGGGCCCTGGGGGAGCAGTTCTTC. This encodes CASSPGLAGALGEQFF.